The source of this TCR beta chain is a study of control samples from healthy donors and cancer patients. Produced via immunoSEQ multiplex PCR; TCRdb's table is partial and in-frame only. The sample holds 100,000 to 150,000 clones, under 90% seen once. This CDR3 contains 15 residues. The V end was cut by 5 bases, the J end by 4 bases, with 15 bases between. The germline V gene encodes CDR1 MNHEY and CDR2 SMNVEV (reference sequence). The specimen was PBMCs. The chain combines TRBV27 with TRBJ1-5; D remains ambiguous. This sequence was found in a man aged 45-65 years with head and neck cancer. CDR3 region: CASSPGRGLNQPQHF. DNA of the CDR3: TGTGCCAGCAGTCCCGGCAGAGGTTTAAATCAGCCCCAGCATTTT.